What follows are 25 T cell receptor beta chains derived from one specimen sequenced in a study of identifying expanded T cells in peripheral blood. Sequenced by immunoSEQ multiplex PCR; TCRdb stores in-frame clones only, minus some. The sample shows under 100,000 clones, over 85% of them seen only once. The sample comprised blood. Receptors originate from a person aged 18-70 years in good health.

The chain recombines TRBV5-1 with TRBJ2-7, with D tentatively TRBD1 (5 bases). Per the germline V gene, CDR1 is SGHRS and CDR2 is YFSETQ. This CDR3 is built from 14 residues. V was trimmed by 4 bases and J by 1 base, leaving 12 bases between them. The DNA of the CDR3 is TGCGCCAGCAGCCCCCAGGGCCTTTCCTACGAGCAGTACTTC. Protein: CASSPQGLSYEQYF. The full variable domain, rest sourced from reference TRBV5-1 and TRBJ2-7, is KAGVTQTPRYLIKTRGQQVTLSCSPISGHRSVSWYQQTPGQGLQFLFEYFSETQRNKGNFPGRFSGRQFSNSRSEMNVSTLELGDSALYLCASSPQGLSYEQYFGPGTRLTVT.

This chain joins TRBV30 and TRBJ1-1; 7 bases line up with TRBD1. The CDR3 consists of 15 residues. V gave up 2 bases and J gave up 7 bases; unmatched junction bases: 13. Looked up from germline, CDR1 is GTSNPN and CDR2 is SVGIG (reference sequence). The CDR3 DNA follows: TGTGCCTGGAGTCATCAGGGGGTGGTCCCAGGTGAAGCTTTCTTT. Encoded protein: CAWSHQGVVPGEAFF.

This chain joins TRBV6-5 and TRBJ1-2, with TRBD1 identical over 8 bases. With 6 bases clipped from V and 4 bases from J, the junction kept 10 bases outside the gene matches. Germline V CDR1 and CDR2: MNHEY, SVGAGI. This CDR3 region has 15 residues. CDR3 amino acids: CASRTITGGRYGYTF. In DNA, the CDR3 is TGTGCCAGCAGAACGATTACAGGGGGACGCTATGGCTACACCTTC.

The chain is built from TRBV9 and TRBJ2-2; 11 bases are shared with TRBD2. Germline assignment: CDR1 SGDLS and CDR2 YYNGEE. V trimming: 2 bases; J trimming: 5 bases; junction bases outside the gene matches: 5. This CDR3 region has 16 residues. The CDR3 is CASSVGLAVETGELFF. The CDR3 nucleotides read TGTGCCAGCAGCGTGGGACTAGCGGTCGAAACCGGGGAGCTGTTTTTT.

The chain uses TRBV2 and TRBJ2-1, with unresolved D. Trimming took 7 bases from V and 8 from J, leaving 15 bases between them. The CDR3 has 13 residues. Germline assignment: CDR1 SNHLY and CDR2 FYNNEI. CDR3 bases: TGTGCCAGCAAGAGGCTAGTATATGATGAGCAGTTCTTC. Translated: CASKRLVYDEQFF.

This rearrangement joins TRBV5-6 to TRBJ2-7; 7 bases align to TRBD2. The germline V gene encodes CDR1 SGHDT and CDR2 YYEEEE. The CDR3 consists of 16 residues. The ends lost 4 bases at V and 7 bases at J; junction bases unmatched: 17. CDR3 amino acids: CASSSRVGLDWLEQYF. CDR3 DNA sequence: TGTGCCAGCAGCAGCCGCGTCGGACTAGATTGGTTAGAGCAGTACTTC.

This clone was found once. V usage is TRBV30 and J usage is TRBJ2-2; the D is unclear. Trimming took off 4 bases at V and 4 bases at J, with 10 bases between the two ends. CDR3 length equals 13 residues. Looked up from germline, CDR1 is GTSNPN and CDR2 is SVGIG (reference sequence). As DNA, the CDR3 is TGTGCCTGGACCGGCAGGCTCACCGGGGAGCTGTTTTTT. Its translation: CAWTGRLTGELFF.

This CDR3 reads CASSLAPLGYNEQFF. The DNA of the CDR3 is TGCGCCAGCAGCCTGGCCCCTTTGGGCTACAATGAGCAGTTCTTC. The rearrangement joins TRBV5-1 to TRBJ2-1; D call uncertain. The CDR3 is 15 amino acids. The germline CDR1 and CDR2 sequences are SGHRS and YFSETQ. Trimming took 4 bases from V and 3 from J, leaving 14 bases between them. Full variable domain (remainder filled in from reference TRBV5-1 and TRBJ2-1): KAGVTQTPRYLIKTRGQQVTLSCSPISGHRSVSWYQQTPGQGLQFLFEYFSETQRNKGNFPGRFSGRQFSNSRSEMNVSTLELGDSALYLCASSLAPLGYNEQFFGPGTRLTVL.

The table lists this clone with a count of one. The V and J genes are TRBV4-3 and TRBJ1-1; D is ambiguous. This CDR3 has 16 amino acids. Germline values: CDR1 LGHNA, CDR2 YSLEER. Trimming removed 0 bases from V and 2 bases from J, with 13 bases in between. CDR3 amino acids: CASSQDRTRRNTEAFF. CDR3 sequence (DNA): TGCGCCAGCAGCCAAGATAGGACCAGAAGAAACACTGAAGCTTTCTTT.

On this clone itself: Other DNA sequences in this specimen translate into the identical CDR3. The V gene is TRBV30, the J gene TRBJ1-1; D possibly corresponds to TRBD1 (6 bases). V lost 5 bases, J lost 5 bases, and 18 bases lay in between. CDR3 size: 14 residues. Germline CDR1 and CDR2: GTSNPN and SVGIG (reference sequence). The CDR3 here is CAWSITRGRTEAFF. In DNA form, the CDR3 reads TGTGCCTGGTCGATCACCAGGGGAAGGACTGAAGCTTTCTTT.

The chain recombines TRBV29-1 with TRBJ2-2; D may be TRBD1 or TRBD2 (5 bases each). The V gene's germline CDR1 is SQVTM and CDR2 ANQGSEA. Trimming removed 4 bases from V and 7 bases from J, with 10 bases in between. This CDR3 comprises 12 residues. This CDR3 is CSVGEQGGELFF. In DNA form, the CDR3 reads TGCAGCGTTGGGGAGCAGGGCGGGGAGCTGTTTTTT.

DNA for the CDR3: TGTGCCAGCTGTCTCGGGGGGAGCAATGAGCAGTTCTTC. This translates into CASCLGGSNEQFF. This chain joins TRBV7-9 and TRBJ2-1; 7 positions match TRBD2. The CDR3 is 13 residues long. The junction had 7 bases not matched to a gene; V was cut back by 8 bases and J by 6 bases. Germline assignment: CDR1 SEHNR and CDR2 FQNEAQ (reference sequence).

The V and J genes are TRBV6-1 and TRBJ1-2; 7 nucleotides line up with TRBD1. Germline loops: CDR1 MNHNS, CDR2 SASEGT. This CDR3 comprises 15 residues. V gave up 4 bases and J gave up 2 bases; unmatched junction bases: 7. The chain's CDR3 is CASSARDSYNYGYTF. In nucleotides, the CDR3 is TGTGCCAGCAGTGCCCGGGACAGCTACAACTATGGCTACACCTTC.

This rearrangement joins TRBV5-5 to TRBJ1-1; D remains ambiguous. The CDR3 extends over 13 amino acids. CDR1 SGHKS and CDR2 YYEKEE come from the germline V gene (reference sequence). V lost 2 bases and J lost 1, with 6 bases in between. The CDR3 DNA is TGTGCCAGCAGCTTTTTTTCGAACACTGAAGCTTTCTTT. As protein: CASSFFSNTEAFF. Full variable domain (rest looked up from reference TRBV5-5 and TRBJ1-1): DAGVTQSPTHLIKTRGQQVTLRCSPISGHKSVSWYQQVLGQGPQFIFQYYEKEERGRGNFPDRFSARQFPNYSSELNVNALLLGDSALYLCASSFFSNTEAFFGQGTRLTVV.

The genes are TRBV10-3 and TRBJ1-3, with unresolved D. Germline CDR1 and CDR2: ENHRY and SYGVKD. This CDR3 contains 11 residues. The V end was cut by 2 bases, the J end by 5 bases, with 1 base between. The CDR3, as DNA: TGTGCCATCAGTGAGAGAAACACCATATATTTT. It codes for CAISERNTIYF.

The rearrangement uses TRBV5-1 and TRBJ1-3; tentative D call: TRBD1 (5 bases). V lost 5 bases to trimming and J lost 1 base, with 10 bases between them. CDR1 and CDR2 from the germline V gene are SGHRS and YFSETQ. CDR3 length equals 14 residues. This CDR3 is CASRGDRSGNTIYF. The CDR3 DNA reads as TGCGCCAGCAGAGGGGACCGATCTGGAAACACCATATATTTT.

This chain's CDR3 is CATKDGLDYGYTF. The DNA of the CDR3 is TGTGCCACAAAAGACGGACTAGATTATGGCTACACCTTC. The chain employs TRBV15 and TRBJ1-2; D unclear. CDR1 is LNHNV and CDR2 is YYDKDF in the germline V gene (reference sequence). The CDR3 extends over 13 amino acids. With 9 bases removed from V and 5 bases from J, the gap between germline ends came to 16 bases.

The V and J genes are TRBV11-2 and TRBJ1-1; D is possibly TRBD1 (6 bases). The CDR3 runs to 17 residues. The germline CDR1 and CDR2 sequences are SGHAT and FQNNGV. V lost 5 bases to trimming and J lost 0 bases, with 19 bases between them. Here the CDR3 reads CASSEGRGGLLNTEAFF. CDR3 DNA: TGTGCCAGCAGCGAGGGCCGAGGGGGGCTGCTGAACACTGAAGCTTTCTTT.

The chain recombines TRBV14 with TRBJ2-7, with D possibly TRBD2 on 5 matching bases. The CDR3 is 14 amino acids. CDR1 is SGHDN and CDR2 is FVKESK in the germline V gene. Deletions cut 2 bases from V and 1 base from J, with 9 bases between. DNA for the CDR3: TGTGCCAGCAGCCAATACAGCGGATCCTACGAGCAGTACTTC. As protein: CASSQYSGSYEQYF.

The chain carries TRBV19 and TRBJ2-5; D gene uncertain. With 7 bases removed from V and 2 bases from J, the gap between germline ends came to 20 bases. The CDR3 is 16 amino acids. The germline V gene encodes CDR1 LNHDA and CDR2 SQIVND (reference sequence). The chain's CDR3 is CASTPRPAGLQETQYF. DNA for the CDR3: TGTGCCAGTACCCCTCGACCGGCCGGCCTGCAAGAGACCCAGTACTTC.

CDR3 sequence (DNA): TGTGCCTGGAGTGGAGGGGGCCTCTCCTACGAGCAGTACTTC. It specifies CAWSGGGLSYEQYF. The chain couples TRBV30 to TRBJ2-7; 7 bases map to TRBD1. The CDR3 extends over 14 amino acids. With 1 base clipped from V and 0 bases from J, the junction kept 3 bases outside the gene matches. Looked up from germline, CDR1 is GTSNPN and CDR2 is SVGIG (reference sequence).

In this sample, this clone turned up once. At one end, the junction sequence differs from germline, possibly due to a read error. The CDR3: CASSQVGGPRREAQYF. DNA of the CDR3: TGTGCCAGCAGCCAGGTGGGGGGGCCTCGTCGAGAGGCCCAGTACTTC. The chain couples TRBV14 to TRBJ2-5; D may be TRBD2 (7 bases). The CDR3 runs 16 residues. The germline gives CDR1 SGHDN, CDR2 FVKESK.

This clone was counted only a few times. CDR3 loop: CASRVGPTGEAFF. The CDR3 nucleotides read TGTGCCAGCAGGGTGGGCCCGACAGGTGAAGCTTTCTTT. This chain links TRBV2 with TRBJ1-1, with D possibly TRBD1 on 6 matching bases. V was trimmed by 6 bases and J by 7 bases, leaving 15 bases between them. The CDR3 is 13 amino acids. Germline V gene data show CDR1 as SNHLY and CDR2 as FYNNEI.

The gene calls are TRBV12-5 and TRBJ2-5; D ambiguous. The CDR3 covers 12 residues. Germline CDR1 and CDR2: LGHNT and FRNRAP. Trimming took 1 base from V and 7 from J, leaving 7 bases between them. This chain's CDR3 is CASGLEARTQYF. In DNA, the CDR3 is TGTGCTAGTGGTTTGGAGGCCCGGACCCAGTACTTC.

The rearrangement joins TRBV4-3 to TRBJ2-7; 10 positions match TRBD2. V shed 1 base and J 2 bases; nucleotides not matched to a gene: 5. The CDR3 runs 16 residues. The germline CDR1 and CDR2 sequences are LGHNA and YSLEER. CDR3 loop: CASSQAASGSTYEQYF. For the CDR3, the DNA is TGCGCCAGCAGCCAAGCCGCTAGCGGGAGTACCTACGAGCAGTACTTC.